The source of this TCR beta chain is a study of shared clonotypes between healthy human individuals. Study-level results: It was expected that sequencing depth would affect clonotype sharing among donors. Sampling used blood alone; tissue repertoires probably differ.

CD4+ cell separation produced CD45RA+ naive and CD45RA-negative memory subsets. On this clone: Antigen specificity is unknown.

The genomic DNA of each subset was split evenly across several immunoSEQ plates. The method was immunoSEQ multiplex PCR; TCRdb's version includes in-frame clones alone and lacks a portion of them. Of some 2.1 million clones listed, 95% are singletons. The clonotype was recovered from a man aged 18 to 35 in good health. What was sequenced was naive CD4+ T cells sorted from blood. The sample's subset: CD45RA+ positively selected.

The CDR3 nucleotides read TGCGCCAGCAGTGACGGGGGGGACACTGAAGCTTTCTTT. Amino acids: CASSDGGDTEAFF. J is TRBJ1-1 and V is TRBV10-1; possibly TRBD1 for D (5 bases). The CDR3 loop spans 13 amino acids. Trimming stripped 3 bases from V and 3 bases from J, with 8 bases between. From germline, CDR1 is WNHNN and CDR2 SYGVQD (reference sequence).